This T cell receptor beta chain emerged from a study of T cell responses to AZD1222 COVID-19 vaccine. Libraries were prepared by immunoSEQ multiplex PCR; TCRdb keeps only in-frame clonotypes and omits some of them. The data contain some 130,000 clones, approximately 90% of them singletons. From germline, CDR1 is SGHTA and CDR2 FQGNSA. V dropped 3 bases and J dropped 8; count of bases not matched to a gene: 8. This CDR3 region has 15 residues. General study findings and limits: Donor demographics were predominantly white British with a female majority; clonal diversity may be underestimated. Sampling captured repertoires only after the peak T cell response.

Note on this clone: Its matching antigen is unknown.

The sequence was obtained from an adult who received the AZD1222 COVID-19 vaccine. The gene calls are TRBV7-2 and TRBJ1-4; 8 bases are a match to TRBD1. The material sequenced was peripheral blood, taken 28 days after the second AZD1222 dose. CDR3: CASSLSTGVWEKLFF. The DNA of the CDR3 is TGTGCCAGCAGCTTGTCGACAGGGGTCTGGGAAAAACTGTTTTTT.